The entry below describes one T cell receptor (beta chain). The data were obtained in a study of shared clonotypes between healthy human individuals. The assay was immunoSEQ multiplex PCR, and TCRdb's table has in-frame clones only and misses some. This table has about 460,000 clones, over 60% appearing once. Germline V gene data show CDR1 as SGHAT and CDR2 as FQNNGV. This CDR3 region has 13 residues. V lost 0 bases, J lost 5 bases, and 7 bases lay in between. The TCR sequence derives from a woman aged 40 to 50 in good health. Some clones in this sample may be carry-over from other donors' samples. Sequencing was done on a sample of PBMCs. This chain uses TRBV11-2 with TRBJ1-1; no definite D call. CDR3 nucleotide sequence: TGTGCCAGCAGCTTAGATTTTTTAACTGAAGCTTTCTTT. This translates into CASSLDFLTEAFF.